This passage covers 7 T cell receptor beta chains from one sample sequenced in a study of early T cells in non-severe SARS-CoV-2 infection. TCRdb fed the 5' RACE reads into MiXCR, producing one record per CDR3 protein. The repertoire consists of tens of thousands of distinct CDR3 sequences, with about 13% occurring once and the leading ten covering approximately 5.7%. The sequencing input was whole blood. These receptors were taken from an adult who was a healthcare worker with PCR-confirmed SARS-CoV-2 infection or an uninfected control (not recorded which).

The chain recombines TRBV28 with TRBJ1-1; a possible D gene is TRBD1 (6 bases). Between the trimmed V and J ends, which lost 5 bases and 10 bases, there was a span of 14 bases. The germline V gene has CDR1 MDHEN and CDR2 SYDVKM. This CDR3 has 12 residues. CDR3 nucleotide sequence: TGTGCCAGCAGTCTAACAGGGAGTCGAGCTTTCTTT. The encoded protein is CASSLTGSRAFF.

At least ten counts were recorded for this clonotype. This chain uses TRBV19 with TRBJ2-1, with 7 bases lining up with TRBD2. CDR1 and CDR2 (germline): LNHDA, SQIVND (reference sequence). This CDR3 region has 11 residues. With V trimmed by 3 bases and J by 10 bases, 0 bases remained unmatched. This chain's CDR3 is CASSIGREQFF. In DNA, the CDR3 is TGTGCCAGTAGTATCGGGAGGGAGCAGTTCTTC.

For this clonotype: A much larger clone differs from this one at a single base, so this may be a read error. This chain joins TRBV20-1 and TRBJ2-1; the D gene is possibly TRBD2 (5 bases). This CDR3 comprises 15 residues. CDR1 is DFQATT and CDR2 is SNEGSKA in the germline V gene (reference sequence). CDR3: CGAPSWERGLNEQFF. CDR3 nucleotide sequence: TGCGGTGCCCCATCCTGGGAGCGCGGGCTCAATGAGCAGTTCTTC.

The sample holds a few counts of this clonotype. CDR3 bases: TGTGCCAGTAGTTCCGGGACAGGGGTCAATCAGCCCCAGCATTTT. Its protein product is CASSSGTGVNQPQHF. This chain uses TRBV19 with TRBJ1-5; TRBD1 aligns across 10 bases. Trimming cost V 5 bases and J 3 bases; bases outside gene matches: 4. The germline CDR1 and CDR2 sequences are LNHDA and SQIVND (reference sequence). This CDR3 region has 15 residues.

V gene TRBV24-1 combines with J gene TRBJ1-5; D not certain. The CDR3 length is 15 residues. Trimming took 4 bases from V and 4 from J, leaving 13 bases between them. Germline V gives CDR1 KGHDR, CDR2 SFDVKD. CDR3 nucleotides: TGTGCCACCAGTGAGACCACCTCCCCTAATCAGCCCCAGCATTTT. Its protein product is CATSETTSPNQPQHF.

The chain couples TRBV18 to TRBJ1-1, with a possible D match to TRBD1 (6 bases). The CDR3 is 15 residues long. Germline V gene lookup returns CDR1 KGHSH and CDR2 LQKENI. V lost 3 bases to trimming and J lost 4 bases, with 15 bases between them. The CDR3 DNA follows: TGTGCCAGCTCACCGGGAGCAGGGGTGAGCACTGAAGCTTTCTTT. Protein product: CASSPGAGVSTEAFF.

This clonotype was recorded many times. The rearrangement uses TRBV28 and TRBJ2-7; no reliable D call. Germline V gives CDR1 MDHEN, CDR2 SYDVKM. The CDR3 totals 13 residues. Trimming removed 6 bases from V and 2 bases from J, with 11 bases in between. CDR3 protein: CASSPPPTYEQYF. DNA of the CDR3: TGTGCCAGCAGCCCGCCCCCTACCTACGAGCAGTACTTC.